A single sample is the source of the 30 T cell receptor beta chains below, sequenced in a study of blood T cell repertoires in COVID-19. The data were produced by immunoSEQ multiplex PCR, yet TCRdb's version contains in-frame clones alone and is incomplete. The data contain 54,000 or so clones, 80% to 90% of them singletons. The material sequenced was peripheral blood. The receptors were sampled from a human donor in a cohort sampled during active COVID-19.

The CDR3 reads CASSEAGTGETQYF. The DNA for the CDR3 is TGTGCCAGCAGTGAAGCGGGAACTGGGGAGACCCAGTACTTC. The chain combines TRBV25-1 with TRBJ2-5; D might be TRBD2 (6 bases). The V and J ends lost 2 bases and 5 bases respectively, with 12 bases between them. Per the germline V gene, CDR1 is MGHDK and CDR2 is SYGVNS. This CDR3 has 14 amino acids.

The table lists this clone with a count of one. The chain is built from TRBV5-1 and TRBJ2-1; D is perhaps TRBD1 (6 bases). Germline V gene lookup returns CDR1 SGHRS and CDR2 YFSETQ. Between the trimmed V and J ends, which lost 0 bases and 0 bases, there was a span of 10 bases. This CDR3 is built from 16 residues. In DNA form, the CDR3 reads TGCGCCAGCAGCTTGGCGGACAGAAGCTCCTACAATGAGCAGTTCTTC. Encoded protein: CASSLADRSSYNEQFF. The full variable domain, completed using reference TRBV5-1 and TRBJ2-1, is KAGVTQTPRYLIKTRGQQVTLSCSPISGHRSVSWYQQTPGQGLQFLFEYFSETQRNKGNFPGRFSGRQFSNSRSEMNVSTLELGDSALYLCASSLADRSSYNEQFFGPGTRLTVL.

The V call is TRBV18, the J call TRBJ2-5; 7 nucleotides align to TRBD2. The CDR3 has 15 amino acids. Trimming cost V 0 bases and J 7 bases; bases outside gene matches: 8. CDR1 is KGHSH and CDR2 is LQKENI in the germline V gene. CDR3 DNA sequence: TGTGCCAGCTCACCACCGGGCGGGGGTTCGAGGACCCAGTACTTC. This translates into CASSPPGGGSRTQYF.

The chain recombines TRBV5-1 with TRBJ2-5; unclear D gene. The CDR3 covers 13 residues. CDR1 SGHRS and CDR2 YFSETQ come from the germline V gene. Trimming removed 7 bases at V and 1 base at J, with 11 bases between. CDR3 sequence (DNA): TGCGCCAGCTCCCAGACTTTCCAAGAGACCCAGTACTTC. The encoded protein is CASSQTFQETQYF.

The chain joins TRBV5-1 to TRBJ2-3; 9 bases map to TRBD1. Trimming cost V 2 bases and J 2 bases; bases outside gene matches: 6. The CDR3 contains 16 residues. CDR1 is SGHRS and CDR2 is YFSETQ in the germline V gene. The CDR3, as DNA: TGCGCCAGCAGCTTCACCGGACAGGGGCACACAGATACGCAGTATTTT. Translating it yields CASSFTGQGHTDTQYF. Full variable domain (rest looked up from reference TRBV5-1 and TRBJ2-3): KAGVTQTPRYLIKTRGQQVTLSCSPISGHRSVSWYQQTPGQGLQFLFEYFSETQRNKGNFPGRFSGRQFSNSRSEMNVSTLELGDSALYLCASSFTGQGHTDTQYFGPGTRLTVL.

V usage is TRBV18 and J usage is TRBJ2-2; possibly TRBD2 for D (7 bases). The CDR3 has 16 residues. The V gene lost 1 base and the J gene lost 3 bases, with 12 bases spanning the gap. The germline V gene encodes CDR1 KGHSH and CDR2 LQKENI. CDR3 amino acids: CASSPRQGRDTGELFF. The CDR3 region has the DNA TGTGCCAGCTCACCACGCCAGGGGAGGGACACCGGGGAGCTGTTTTTT.

The CDR3 DNA follows: TGTGCCAGCAGTTTCCCGGGGTCCGGTGAGCAGTTCTTC. Its protein is CASSFPGSGEQFF. The gene calls are TRBV28 and TRBJ2-1, with a weak D call TRBD2 (5 bases). Per germline, CDR1 MDHEN and CDR2 SYDVKM. This CDR3 is 13 amino acids long. V gave up 3 bases and J gave up 9 bases, with 12 bases separating them.

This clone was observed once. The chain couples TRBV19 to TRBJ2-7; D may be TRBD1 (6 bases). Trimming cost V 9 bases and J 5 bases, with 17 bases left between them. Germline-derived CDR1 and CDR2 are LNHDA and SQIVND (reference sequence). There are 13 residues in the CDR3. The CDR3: CASWTGEGDEQYF. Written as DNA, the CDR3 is TGTGCCAGCTGGACGGGTGAGGGGGACGAGCAGTACTTC.

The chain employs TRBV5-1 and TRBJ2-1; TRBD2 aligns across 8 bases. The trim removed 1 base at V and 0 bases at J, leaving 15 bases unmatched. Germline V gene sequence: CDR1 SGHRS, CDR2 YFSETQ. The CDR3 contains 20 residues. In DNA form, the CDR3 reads TGCGCCAGCAGCTTGTATGGACTAGCCGCACGAGAGGGCTCCTACAATGAGCAGTTCTTC. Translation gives CASSLYGLAAREGSYNEQFF.

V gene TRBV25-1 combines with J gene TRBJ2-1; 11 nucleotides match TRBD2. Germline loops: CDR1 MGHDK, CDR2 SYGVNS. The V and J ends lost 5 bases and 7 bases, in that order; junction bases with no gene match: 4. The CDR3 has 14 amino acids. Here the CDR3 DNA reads TGTGCCAGCAGTAATAGCGGGGGGGTGAATGAGCAGTTCTTC. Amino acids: CASSNSGGVNEQFF.

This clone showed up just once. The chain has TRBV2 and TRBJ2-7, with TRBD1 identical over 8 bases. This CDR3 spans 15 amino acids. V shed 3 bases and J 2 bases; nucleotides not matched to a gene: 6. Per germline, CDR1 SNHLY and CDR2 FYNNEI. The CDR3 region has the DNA TGTGCCAGCAGTGAGACAGGGGAGGTGGCCTACGAGCAGTACTTC. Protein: CASSETGEVAYEQYF.

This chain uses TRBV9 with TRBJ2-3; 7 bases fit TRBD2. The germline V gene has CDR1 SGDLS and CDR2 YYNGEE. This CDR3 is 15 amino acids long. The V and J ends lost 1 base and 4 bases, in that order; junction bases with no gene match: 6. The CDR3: CASSVRDYSADTQYF. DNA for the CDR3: TGTGCCAGCAGCGTAAGGGACTATTCCGCAGATACGCAGTATTTT.

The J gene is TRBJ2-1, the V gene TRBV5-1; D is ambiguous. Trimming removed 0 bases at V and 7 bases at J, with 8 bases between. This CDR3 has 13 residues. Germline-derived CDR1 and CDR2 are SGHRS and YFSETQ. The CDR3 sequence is CASSLAVRNEQFF. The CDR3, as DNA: TGCGCCAGCAGCTTGGCCGTCAGGAATGAGCAGTTCTTC.

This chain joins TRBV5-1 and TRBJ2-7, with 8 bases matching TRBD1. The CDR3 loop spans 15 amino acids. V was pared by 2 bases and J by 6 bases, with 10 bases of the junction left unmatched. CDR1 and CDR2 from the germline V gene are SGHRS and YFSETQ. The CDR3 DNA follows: TGCGCCAGCAGCTTTGGACTGGACAGGGTAGGCGAGCAGTACTTC. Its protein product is CASSFGLDRVGEQYF. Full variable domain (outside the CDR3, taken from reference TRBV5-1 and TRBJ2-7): KAGVTQTPRYLIKTRGQQVTLSCSPISGHRSVSWYQQTPGQGLQFLFEYFSETQRNKGNFPGRFSGRQFSNSRSEMNVSTLELGDSALYLCASSFGLDRVGEQYFGPGTRLTVT.

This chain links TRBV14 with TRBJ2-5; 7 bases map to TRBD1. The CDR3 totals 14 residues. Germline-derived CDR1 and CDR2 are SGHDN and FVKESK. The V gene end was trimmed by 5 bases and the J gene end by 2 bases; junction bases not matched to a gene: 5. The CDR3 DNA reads TGTGCCAGCAGCGCGAACAGGGGACAAGAGACCCAGTACTTC. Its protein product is CASSANRGQETQYF.

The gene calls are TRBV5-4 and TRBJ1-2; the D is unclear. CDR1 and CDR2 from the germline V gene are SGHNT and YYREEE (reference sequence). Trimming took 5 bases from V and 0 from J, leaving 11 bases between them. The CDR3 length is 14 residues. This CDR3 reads CASSRRLANYGYTF. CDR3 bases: TGTGCCAGCAGTCGACGCCTAGCTAACTATGGCTACACCTTC.

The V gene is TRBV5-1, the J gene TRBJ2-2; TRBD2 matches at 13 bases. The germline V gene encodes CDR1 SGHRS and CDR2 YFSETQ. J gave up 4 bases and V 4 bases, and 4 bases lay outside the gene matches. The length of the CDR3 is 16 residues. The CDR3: CASSLWTSGGTGELFF. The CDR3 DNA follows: TGCGCCAGCAGCCTCTGGACTAGCGGGGGCACCGGGGAGCTGTTTTTT.

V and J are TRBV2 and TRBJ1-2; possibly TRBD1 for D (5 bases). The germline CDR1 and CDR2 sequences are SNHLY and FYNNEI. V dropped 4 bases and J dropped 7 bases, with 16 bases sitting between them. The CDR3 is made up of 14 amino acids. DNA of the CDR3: TGTGCCAGCAGTGGACAGTTGCAAAGGGCTGGCTACACCTTC. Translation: CASSGQLQRAGYTF.

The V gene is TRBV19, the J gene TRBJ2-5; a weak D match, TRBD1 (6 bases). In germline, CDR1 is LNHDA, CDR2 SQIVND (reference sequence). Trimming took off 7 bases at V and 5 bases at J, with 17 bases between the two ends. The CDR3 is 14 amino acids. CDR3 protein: CASMGHHLRETQYF. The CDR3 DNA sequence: TGTGCCAGTATGGGACACCACCTCCGGGAGACCCAGTACTTC.

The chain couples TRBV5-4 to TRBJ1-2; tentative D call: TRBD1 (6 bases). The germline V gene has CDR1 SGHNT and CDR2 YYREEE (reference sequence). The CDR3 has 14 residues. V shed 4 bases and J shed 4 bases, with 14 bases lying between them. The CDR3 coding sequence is TGTGCCAGCAGCACAAGGACAGAGTCCTATGGCTACACCTTC. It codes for CASSTRTESYGYTF.

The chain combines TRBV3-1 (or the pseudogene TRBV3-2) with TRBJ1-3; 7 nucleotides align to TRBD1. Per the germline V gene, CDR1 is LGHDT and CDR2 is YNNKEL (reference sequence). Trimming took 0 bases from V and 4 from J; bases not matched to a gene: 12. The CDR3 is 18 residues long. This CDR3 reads CASSQDRGRGPVGNTIYF. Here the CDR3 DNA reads TGTGCCAGCAGCCAAGATCGTGGAAGGGGGCCGGTAGGAAACACCATATATTTT.

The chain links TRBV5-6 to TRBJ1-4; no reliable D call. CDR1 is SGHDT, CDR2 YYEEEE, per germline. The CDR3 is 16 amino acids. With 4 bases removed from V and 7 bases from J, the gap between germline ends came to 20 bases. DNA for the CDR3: TGTGCCAGCAGCGTGCAGAGAGGCGATGGGAGTGAAAAACTGTTTTTT. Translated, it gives CASSVQRGDGSEKLFF.

The CDR3 region has the DNA TGTGCCAGCAGCTTGGGCCCCCCAGGGGGGATGTACGAGCAGTACTTC. Protein sequence: CASSLGPPGGMYEQYF. The chain joins TRBV5-6 to TRBJ2-7, with D perhaps TRBD1 (7 bases). The CDR3 loop spans 16 amino acids. V dropped 0 bases and J dropped 4 bases, with 17 bases sitting between them. Germline V gene data show CDR1 as SGHDT and CDR2 as YYEEEE. Based on the CDR3 plus reference TRBV5-6 and TRBJ2-7, the full variable domain is DAGVTQSPTHLIKTRGQQVTLRCSPKSGHDTVSWYQQALGQGPQFIFQYYEEEERQRGNFPDRFSGHQFPNYSSELNVNALLLGDSALYLCASSLGPPGGMYEQYFGPGTRLTVT.

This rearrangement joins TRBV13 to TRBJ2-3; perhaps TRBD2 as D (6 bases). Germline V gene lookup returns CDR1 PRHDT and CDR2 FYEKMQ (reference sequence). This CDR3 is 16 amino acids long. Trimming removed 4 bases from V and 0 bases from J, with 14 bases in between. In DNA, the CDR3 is TGTGCCAGCAGCTCAGACCAACGGGAGAGCACAGATACGCAGTATTTT. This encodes CASSSDQRESTDTQYF.

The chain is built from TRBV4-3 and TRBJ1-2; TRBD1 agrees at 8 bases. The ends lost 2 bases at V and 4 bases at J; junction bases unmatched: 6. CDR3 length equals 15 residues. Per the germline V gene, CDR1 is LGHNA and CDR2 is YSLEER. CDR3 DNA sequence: TGCGCCAGCAGCCAATTGGGACAGGCCGTCTATGGCTACACCTTC. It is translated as CASSQLGQAVYGYTF.

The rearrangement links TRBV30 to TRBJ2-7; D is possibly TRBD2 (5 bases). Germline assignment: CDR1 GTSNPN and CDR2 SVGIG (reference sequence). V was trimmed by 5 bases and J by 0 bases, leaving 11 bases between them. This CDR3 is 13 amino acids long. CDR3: CAWQDSLSYEQYF. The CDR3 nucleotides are TGTGCCTGGCAGGACTCCCTCTCCTACGAGCAGTACTTC.

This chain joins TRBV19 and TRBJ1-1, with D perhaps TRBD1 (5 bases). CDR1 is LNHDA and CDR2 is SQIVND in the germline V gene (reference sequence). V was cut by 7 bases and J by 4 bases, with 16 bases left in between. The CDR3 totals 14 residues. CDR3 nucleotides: TGTGCCAGTATAGGGGAGGTAGGTGGCACTGAAGCTTTCTTT. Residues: CASIGEVGGTEAFF.

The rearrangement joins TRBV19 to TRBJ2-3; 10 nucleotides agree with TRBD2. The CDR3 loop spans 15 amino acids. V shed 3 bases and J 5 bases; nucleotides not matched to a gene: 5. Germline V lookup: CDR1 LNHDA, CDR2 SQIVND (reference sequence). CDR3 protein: CASSIGAGGGDTQYF. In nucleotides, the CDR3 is TGTGCCAGTAGTATTGGAGCGGGAGGGGGAGATACGCAGTATTTT.

DNA for the CDR3: TGCGCCAGCAGCCCTCAGGACAGATCTGAAAAACTGTTTTTT. This gives the protein CASSPQDRSEKLFF. The J gene is TRBJ1-4, the V gene TRBV4-1; TRBD1 might be the D (6 bases). Germline V CDR1 and CDR2: MGHRA, YSYEKL. Trimming left V 4 bases short and J 7 bases short, with 13 bases between. CDR3 length: 14 amino acids.

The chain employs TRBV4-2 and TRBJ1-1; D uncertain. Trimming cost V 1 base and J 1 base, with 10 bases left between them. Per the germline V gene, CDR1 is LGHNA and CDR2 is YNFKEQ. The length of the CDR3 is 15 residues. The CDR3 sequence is CASSQGQFQNTEAFF. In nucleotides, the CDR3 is TGTGCCAGCAGCCAAGGGCAGTTTCAGAACACTGAAGCTTTCTTT.